The next 4 T cell receptor beta chains were all read from a single sample in a study of T cell repertoires in cytomegalovirus infection. TCRdb reanalysed the reads using MiXCR and keeps one entry per CDR3 protein. The data contain roughly 500,000 distinct CDR3 sequences, 15% to 20% of them seen just once; the ten biggest clones take up about 24%. The sequencing sample was made of CD8+ T cells from PBMCs. All receptors derive from a human donor in good health (CMV status not recorded). Some clones in this sample may be carry-over from other donors' samples.

The chain recombines TRBV19 with TRBJ2-2; TRBD2 aligns across 7 bases. The length of the CDR3 is 15 residues. The germline CDR1 and CDR2 sequences are LNHDA and SQIVND (reference sequence). Unmatched junction bases numbered 6, after V lost 6 bases and J lost 2 bases. CDR3 sequence reads: CASSPSGVNTGELFF. For the CDR3, the DNA is TGTGCCAGTAGCCCTAGCGGAGTTAACACCGGGGAGCTGTTTTTT.

At least ten counts were recorded for this clonotype. V gene TRBV7-9 combines with J gene TRBJ1-2, with 10 bases fitting TRBD1. CDR1 is SEHNR, CDR2 FQNEAQ, per germline (reference sequence). This CDR3 region has 12 residues. The V and J ends lost 3 bases and 8 bases, in that order; junction bases with no gene match: 0. CDR3 DNA: TGTGCCAGCAGCTTGACAGGGGGCGGCTACACCTTC. Its protein is CASSLTGGGYTF.

The V gene is TRBV19, the J gene TRBJ1-4; 8 nucleotides agree with TRBD1. The CDR3 has 15 amino acids. V lost 6 bases and J lost 7; bases outside the gene matches: 10. The V gene's germline CDR1 is LNHDA and CDR2 SQIVND (reference sequence). Written as DNA, the CDR3 is TGTGCCAGTAGCCTAACTGGACAGGGTGGTGAAAAACTGTTTTTT. Translating gives CASSLTGQGGEKLFF.

This clonotype was seen only once. V usage is TRBV11-2 and J usage is TRBJ1-3; no firm D call. CDR3 size: 15 residues. V was trimmed by 4 bases and J by 4 bases, leaving 14 bases between them. Germline loops: CDR1 SGHAT, CDR2 FQNNGV. This CDR3 reads CASSSTGLRGNTIYF. The CDR3 DNA reads as TGTGCCAGCAGCTCGACGGGATTAAGGGGAAACACCATATATTTT.